Shown below are 16 T cell receptor beta chains from a single sample sequenced in a study of shared clonotypes between healthy human individuals. CD45RO-negative, CCR7-positively selected cells formed the naive CD8 fraction, excluding terminally differentiated effector memory CD45RA+ cells. The method was immunoSEQ multiplex PCR; TCRdb's version includes in-frame clones alone and lacks a portion of them. The repertoire holds 2 million or so clones, with approximately 95% as singletons. The sequencing sample was made of naive CD8+ T cells sorted from blood. Source of these receptors: a man aged 18 to 30 in good health.

This clone was seen just once. This is likely a read error, given that the CDR3 carries no conserved phenylalanine or tryptophan at its end. The chain is built from TRBV5-1 and TRBJ1-2; the D gene is possibly TRBD1 (6 bases). CDR1 and CDR2 from the germline V gene are SGHRS and YFSETQ. The germline V and J ends were trimmed by 4 bases and 7 bases, with 23 bases remaining between them. The CDR3 totals 16 residues. The CDR3 is CASSPGHADSPGGYTS. The CDR3, as DNA: TGCGCCAGCAGCCCGGGACACGCCGATTCCCCGGGTGGCTACACCTCC.

This clone was detected only a few times. The rearrangement uses TRBV9 and TRBJ2-7; 8 bases map to TRBD2. V dropped 2 bases and J dropped 3; count of bases not matched to a gene: 1. Germline V gene data show CDR1 as SGDLS and CDR2 as YYNGEE. The CDR3 length is 13 residues. CDR3 nucleotides: TGTGCCAGCAGCGTTAGCGGGAACTACGAGCAGTACTTC. It specifies CASSVSGNYEQYF.

This chain links TRBV4-1 with TRBJ2-7, with TRBD2 matching over 8 bases. The V gene end was trimmed by 0 bases and the J gene end by 2 bases; junction bases not matched to a gene: 6. The CDR3 extends over 16 amino acids. Per the germline V gene, CDR1 is MGHRA and CDR2 is YSYEKL. The CDR3 region is CASSQDSTGGPYEQYF. CDR3 bases: TGCGCCAGCAGCCAAGACAGCACGGGAGGGCCCTACGAGCAGTACTTC.

Here the CDR3 reads CASVAGALYNEQFF. Written as DNA, the CDR3 is TGTGCTAGCGTAGCGGGAGCCCTATACAATGAGCAGTTCTTC. The rearrangement uses TRBV12-5 and TRBJ2-1, with 9 bases that match TRBD2. Germline V CDR1 and CDR2: LGHNT, FRNRAP. The trim removed 9 bases at V and 4 bases at J, leaving 7 bases unmatched. The CDR3 totals 14 residues.

This clone occurred once. The rearrangement uses TRBV6-6 and TRBJ2-7; D ambiguous. V was trimmed by 2 bases and J by 2 bases, leaving 7 bases between them. The CDR3 extends over 13 amino acids. Per the germline V gene, CDR1 is MNHNY and CDR2 is SVGAGI (reference sequence). CDR3 region: CASSYPSPYEQYF. CDR3 coding DNA: TGTGCCAGCAGTTACCCCTCGCCCTACGAGCAGTACTTC.

The chain employs TRBV13 and TRBJ2-7, with D unresolved. In germline, CDR1 is PRHDT, CDR2 FYEKMQ (reference sequence). The V and J ends lost 0 bases and 3 bases respectively, with 6 bases between them. The CDR3 consists of 13 residues. The CDR3: CASSLGQLYEQYF. Here the CDR3 DNA reads TGTGCCAGCAGCTTAGGACAGCTCTACGAGCAGTACTTC.

The gene calls are TRBV6-1 and TRBJ1-3; no clear D. Germline V gene lookup returns CDR1 MNHNS and CDR2 SASEGT. V lost 10 bases, J lost 2 bases, and 6 bases lay in between. The CDR3 loop spans 11 amino acids. This chain's CDR3 is CAIRTGNTIYF. Written as DNA, the CDR3 is TGTGCCATCCGTACTGGAAACACCATATATTTT.

The V and J genes are TRBV9 and TRBJ2-2; tentatively, D is TRBD1 (5 bases). From germline, CDR1 is SGDLS and CDR2 YYNGEE. Trimming took off 1 base at V and 0 bases at J, with 10 bases between the two ends. The CDR3 covers 16 residues. The CDR3 here is CASSVRGAANTGELFF. CDR3 nucleotide sequence: TGTGCCAGCAGCGTAAGGGGCGCCGCGAACACCGGGGAGCTGTTTTTT.

The chain carries TRBV28 and TRBJ1-5; D is ambiguous. V was cut by 3 bases and J by 3 bases, with 12 bases left in between. This CDR3 region has 15 residues. Per germline, CDR1 MDHEN and CDR2 SYDVKM. This CDR3 is CASSLETSANQPQHF. The CDR3 bases are TGTGCCAGCAGTTTGGAGACTAGTGCCAATCAGCCCCAGCATTTT.

In its sample, this clone was seen once. The sample carries other DNA sequences with the same CDR3. The chain employs TRBV4-3 and TRBJ2-5; D remains unclear. The CDR3 sequence is 13 residues long. The germline V and J ends were trimmed by 0 bases and 5 bases, with 7 bases remaining between them. Per germline, CDR1 LGHNA and CDR2 YSLEER. CDR3 sequence (DNA): TGCGCCAGCAGCCAAGATACCGAGGAGACCCAGTACTTC. Residues: CASSQDTEETQYF.

The chain couples TRBV28 to TRBJ2-7; 9 nucleotides agree with TRBD2. Per germline, CDR1 MDHEN and CDR2 SYDVKM. V was clipped by 8 bases and J by 2 bases; unmatched bases: 7. This CDR3 has 14 amino acids. For the CDR3, the DNA is TGTGCCAGCCGCCCCGGGACTAGCACCTACGAGCAGTACTTC. Its protein product is CASRPGTSTYEQYF.

This clone has only one observation. CDR3 residues: CASGGVADEQFF. CDR3 coding DNA: TGTGCCTCAGGAGGGGTAGCGGATGAGCAGTTCTTC. The rearrangement uses TRBV9 and TRBJ2-1; perhaps TRBD2 as D (6 bases). The germline V and J ends were trimmed by 10 bases and 8 bases, with 16 bases remaining between them. This CDR3 is built from 12 residues. Germline V gives CDR1 SGDLS, CDR2 YYNGEE.

Concerning this clone: The same CDR3 arises from other DNA sequences in this sample as well. The genes are TRBV13 and TRBJ2-5; D is possibly TRBD1 (8 bases). Germline V gene lookup returns CDR1 PRHDT and CDR2 FYEKMQ (reference sequence). V was cut by 5 bases and J by 5 bases, with 15 bases left in between. This CDR3 is built from 14 residues. For the CDR3, the DNA is TGTGCCAGCAGCGATACAGGGGGGGAGGAGACCCAGTACTTC. As protein: CASSDTGGEETQYF.

This chain joins TRBV4-2 and TRBJ2-7; the D is unclear. This CDR3 has 14 residues. The germline CDR1 and CDR2 sequences are LGHNA and YNFKEQ. Trimming took 1 base from V and 2 from J, leaving 9 bases between them. The CDR3 region is CASSQGPETYEQYF. The DNA of the CDR3 is TGTGCCAGCAGCCAAGGTCCGGAAACCTACGAGCAGTACTTC.

The chain's CDR3 is CASSLQGVVPTGELFF. The CDR3 DNA sequence: TGTGCCAGCAGTCTCCAGGGGGTTGTACCAACCGGGGAGCTGTTTTTT. The chain employs TRBV27 and TRBJ2-2, with 7 bases aligning to TRBD1. Trimming removed 5 bases from V and 5 bases from J; junction bases left unmatched: 11. The CDR3 is 16 residues long. Germline-derived CDR1 and CDR2 are MNHEY and SMNVEV (reference sequence).

Comment on this clone: The sample contains more than one DNA sequence encoding this CDR3. J is TRBJ1-6 and V is TRBV9; D is possibly TRBD1 (5 bases). Germline V gene data show CDR1 as SGDLS and CDR2 as YYNGEE. The CDR3 extends over 12 amino acids. Trimming cost V 2 bases and J 9 bases, with 6 bases left between them. As DNA, the CDR3 is TGTGCCAGCAGCGTGCAGGGTTCACCCCTCCACTTT. Translation gives CASSVQGSPLHF.